Listed below are T cell receptor beta chains from one sample, sequenced in a study of blood T cell repertoires in COVID-19. This table comes from immunoSEQ multiplex PCR, and its TCRdb copy is limited to in-frame clones, with some not included. The sample contains 200,000 to 250,000 clones, 75% to 90% of which appear only once. The sequencing sample was made of peripheral blood. These receptors all come from a woman aged 80 or over with COVID-19, enrolled during active disease. The CDR3 runs from the conserved cysteine through the conserved F or W. The order of the fields is D gene, J gene, V gene, clone size, CDR3 protein, CDR3 DNA. D genes are given only for firm matches. Clone size is not always given. Where it is, it says once, few, many or a class for expanded clones.

TRBD2 | TRBJ2-3 | TRBV30 | . | CAWQRGAVDTQYF | TGTGCCTGGCAGCGGGGGGCCGTAGATACGCAGTATTTT
. | TRBJ2-5 | TRBV7-3 | once | CASSLAGRQETQYF | TGTGCCAGCAGCTTAGCGGGGCGGCAAGAGACCCAGTACTTC
TRBD2 | TRBJ2-7 | TRBV3-1/TRBV3-2 | . | CASRGGSEQYF | TGTGCCAGCAGGGGGGGGAGCGAGCAGTACTTC
TRBD1 | TRBJ2-3 | TRBV27 | . | CASSLDSTGVTDTQYF | TGTGCCAGCAGTTTGGACTCGACAGGGGTCACAGATACGCAGTATTTT
. | TRBJ1-2 | TRBV19 | once | CASSSIGATDYYGYTF | TGTGCCAGTAGTTCCATAGGGGCGACAGATTACTATGGCTACACCTTC
TRBD1 | TRBJ1-3 | TRBV6-1 | . | CASSDRGEWTGNTIYF | TGTGCCAGCAGTGATAGGGGGGAGTGGACAGGGAACACCATATATTTT
TRBD2 | TRBJ2-1 | TRBV5-1 | . | CASSLGLAGGDEQFF | TGCGCCAGCAGCTTGGGACTAGCGGGGGGAGATGAGCAGTTCTTC
TRBD2 | TRBJ2-1 | TRBV5-4 | once | CASSWGLAGDEQFF | TGTGCCAGCAGCTGGGGACTAGCGGGAGATGAGCAGTTCTTC
. | TRBJ2-1 | TRBV7-9 | . | CASSLRLGGGDRGDNEQFF | TGTGCCAGCAGCTTACGCCTTGGTGGAGGGGACCGCGGGGACAATGAGCAGTTCTTC
. | TRBJ1-6 | TRBV27 | . | CASSLWLSSYNSPLHF | TGTGCCAGCAGTTTATGGTTGAGCTCCTATAATTCACCCCTCCACTTT
TRBD1 | TRBJ2-3 | TRBV6-6 | . | CASSPGQRTDTQYF | TGTGCCAGCAGTCCGGGACAGCGCACAGATACGCAGTATTTT
TRBD1 | TRBJ1-2 | TRBV29-1 | few | CSVGDRGRGGYTF | TGCAGCGTGGGGGACAGGGGGCGGGGCGGCTACACCTTC
. | TRBJ2-1 | TRBV5-8 | . | CASSLRGISYNEQFF | TGTGCCAGCAGCTTGAGGGGAATCTCCTACAATGAGCAGTTCTTC
. | TRBJ2-5 | TRBV6-5 | . | CASSSWGVQETQYF | TGTGCCAGCAGTTCCTGGGGGGTCCAAGAGACCCAGTACTTC
. | TRBJ2-7 | TRBV21-1 | . | CASHPREQYF | TGTGCCAGCCACCCCAGGGAGCAGTACTTC
. | TRBJ2-7 | TRBV7-2 | few | CASSLATGGSYEQYF | TGTGCCAGCAGCTTAGCGACAGGCGGCTCGTACGAGCAGTACTTC
. | TRBJ1-4 | TRBV7-9 | once | CASSFKTGRATNEKLFF | TGTGCCAGCAGCTTTAAGACAGGCCGCGCAACTAATGAAAAACTGTTTTTT
. | TRBJ1-1 | TRBV27 | . | CASSPQGSVTEAFF | TGTGCCAGCAGTCCCCAGGGATCGGTCACTGAAGCTTTCTTT
TRBD2 | TRBJ2-1 | TRBV2 | . | CASMGLKTAEQFF | TGTGCCAGCATGGGACTAAAGACCGCTGAGCAGTTCTTC
. | TRBJ2-7 | TRBV27 | once | CASREVGRPSYEQYF | TGTGCCAGCAGAGAAGTGGGGAGGCCCAGCTACGAGCAGTACTTC
. | TRBJ2-6 | TRBV23-1 | . | CASRKTGPPSGANVLTF | TGCGCCAGCAGGAAAACAGGGCCTCCCTCTGGGGCCAACGTCCTGACTTTC
TRBD1 | TRBJ1-3 | TRBV18 | . | CASSPPGRTGTIYF | TGTGCCAGCTCACCACCCGGAAGGACAGGCACCATATATTTT
TRBD1 | TRBJ1-1 | TRBV19 | once | CASRNDRGIGAFF | TGTGCCAGTAGAAACGACAGGGGGATCGGGGCTTTCTTT
. | TRBJ1-3 | TRBV18 | . | CASSPVDSSGNTIYF | TGTGCCAGCTCACCCGTAGACAGCTCTGGAAACACCATATATTTT
. | TRBJ2-5 | TRBV15 | . | CATSRDGETQYF | TGTGCCACCAGCAGAGACGGGGAGACCCAGTACTTC
. | TRBJ2-3 | TRBV4-1 | . | CASSLEWGDSSTDTQYF | TGCGCCAGCAGCCTCGAGTGGGGGGATTCTAGCACAGATACGCAGTATTTT
TRBD2 | TRBJ2-5 | TRBV6-2/TRBV6-3 | . | CASSYSMTSGKQETQYF | TGTGCCAGCAGTTACTCCATGACTAGCGGAAAACAAGAGACCCAGTACTTC
. | TRBJ1-2 | TRBV9 | . | CASTTQGEGGYTF | TGTGCCAGCACCACACAGGGAGAGGGTGGCTACACCTTC
. | TRBJ1-1 | TRBV7-3 | . | CASSLRGSRGFMNTEAFF | TGTGCCAGCAGCTTACGAGGTTCCCGGGGGTTCATGAACACTGAAGCTTTCTTT
TRBD1 | TRBJ1-5 | TRBV6-5 | . | CASSYGRGANHQHF | TGTGCCAGCAGTTACGGCAGGGGGGCAAATCATCAGCATTTT
. | TRBJ2-1 | TRBV30 | . | CAGVPLVNYNEQFF | TGTGCCGGAGTTCCCCTCGTAAACTACAATGAGCAGTTCTTC
. | TRBJ1-5 | TRBV7-9 | . | CASSLAEGPYQPQHF | TGTGCCAGCAGCTTAGCAGAGGGCCCCTATCAGCCCCAGCATTTT
TRBD2 | TRBJ2-1 | TRBV7-2 | . | CASTGGASYNEQFF | TGTGCCAGCACCGGGGGGGCCTCCTACAATGAGCAGTTCTTC
. | TRBJ1-1 | TRBV5-1 | . | CASSPVGTSGTEAFF | TGCGCCAGCAGCCCGGTCGGGACTTCGGGCACTGAAGCTTTCTTT
. | TRBJ2-1 | TRBV13 | . | CASSAAPRSYNEQFF | TGTGCCAGCAGCGCCGCGCCGCGCTCCTACAATGAGCAGTTCTTC
TRBD1 | TRBJ1-2 | TRBV3-1/TRBV3-2 | . | CASSPDRVGYTF | TGTGCCAGCAGCCCGGACAGGGTTGGCTACACCTTC
TRBD1 | TRBJ1-4 | TRBV3-1/TRBV3-2 | . | CASSLRLGQGEKLFF | TGTGCCAGCAGCCTGCGTCTGGGACAGGGTGAAAAACTGTTTTTT
TRBD1 | TRBJ2-2 | TRBV30 | few | CAWSPRQGPGELFF | TGTGCCTGGAGTCCCAGACAGGGGCCCGGGGAGCTGTTTTTT
TRBD2 | TRBJ2-3 | TRBV5-1 | . | CASTSPLGLAGTDTQYF | TGCGCCAGCACCTCTCCTCTTGGGCTAGCGGGCACAGATACGCAGTATTTT
. | TRBJ1-2 | TRBV6-6 | . | CASTITGRGGGGGYTF | TGTGCCAGCACCATAACCGGGCGGGGAGGAGGCGGTGGCTACACCTTC
. | TRBJ2-5 | TRBV11-3 | once | CASSLSSNQETQYF | TGTGCCAGCAGCTTGTCTAGTAACCAAGAGACCCAGTACTTC
TRBD1 | TRBJ1-1 | TRBV5-1 | . | CASSLGQGARTEAFF | TGCGCCAGCAGCTTAGGACAGGGGGCGAGGACTGAAGCTTTCTTT
. | TRBJ2-5 | TRBV10-3 | . | CAISVAQETQYF | TGTGCCATCTCTGTGGCCCAAGAGACCCAGTACTTC
. | TRBJ1-1 | TRBV18 | . | CASSQTAQAEAFF | TGTGCCAGCTCACAAACAGCCCAAGCCGAGGCTTTCTTT
TRBD2 | TRBJ2-2 | TRBV10-1 | . | CASSGLAGPNTGELFF | TGCGCCAGCAGCGGACTAGCGGGACCCAACACCGGGGAGCTGTTTTTT
TRBD2 | TRBJ2-1 | TRBV2 | . | CASSEGLAGLLGNEQFF | TGTGCCAGCAGTGAGGGCTTAGCGGGCCTACTCGGGAATGAGCAGTTCTTC
. | TRBJ1-5 | TRBV15 | . | CATSRDPTQPQHF | TGTGCCACCAGCAGAGATCCGACACAGCCCCAGCATTTT
TRBD1 | TRBJ1-3 | TRBV30 | . | CAWKGQGFPGNTIYF | TGTGCCTGGAAGGGACAGGGATTTCCTGGAAACACCATATATTTT
. | TRBJ1-1 | TRBV28 | . | CASWAGEIKAFF | TGTGCCAGCTGGGCAGGGGAGATTAAAGCTTTCTTT
. | TRBJ1-2 | TRBV18 | . | CASSPSLQINYGYTF | TGTGCCAGCTCACCGTCTCTACAGATTAACTATGGCTACACCTTC
. | TRBJ1-4 | TRBV10-1 | . | CASSYPLQSPGEKLFF | TGCGCCAGCAGCTACCCTCTACAGAGCCCTGGTGAAAAACTGTTTTTT
TRBD1 | TRBJ1-5 | TRBV5-1 | . | CASSPGQGEGNQPQHF | TGCGCCAGCAGCCCGGGACAGGGGGAGGGCAATCAGCCCCAGCATTTT